This TCR beta chain was found in a study of regulatory T cells in long-lasting Graves disease. Study findings and constraints: Relative to newly diagnosed Graves' patients, persistent ones had lower TCR diversity.

Arm-PCR of CDR3 regions and iRepertoire HTBI primers were the basis on which TCR beta libraries were built. MiXCR, applied by TCRdb to the multiplex PCR reads, yields one record per CDR3 protein. The table includes 400,000 to 500,000 distinct CDR3 sequences, about 17% detected once. Germline V gene data show CDR1 as SNHLY and CDR2 as FYNNEI. The ends lost 5 bases at V and 0 bases at J; junction bases unmatched: 5. The CDR3 extends over 15 amino acids. This clonotype was observed at least ten times. Its antigen is undetermined. Time point here: newly diagnosed GD, antithyroid drugs for less than 3 months. PBMCs provided the RNA from which the TCR library was made. This sample also appeared in a second study, on T cells in Graves' hyperthyroidism and ophthalmopathy. That study reports: First-round RT-PCR with HTBI primers amplified the TCR CDR3 region.

The TCR was taken from a woman aged 18 to 35 with Graves disease. Sequences were derived from peripheral blood mononuclear cells (PBMCs), sampled at new diagnosis, from a patient treated with antithyroid drugs. The chain couples TRBV2 to TRBJ2-5, with 8 bases fitting TRBD1. The CDR3 region is CASSKYRGYQETQYF. CDR3 bases: TGTGCCAGCAGTAAATACAGGGGGTACCAAGAGACCCAGTACTTC. Full variable domain (remainder filled in from reference TRBV2 and TRBJ2-5): EPEVTQTPSHQVTQMGQEVILRCVPISNHLYFYWYRQILGQKVEFLVSFYNNEISEKSEIFDDQFSVERPDGSNFTLKIRSTKLEDSAMYFCASSKYRGYQETQYFGPGTRLLVL.